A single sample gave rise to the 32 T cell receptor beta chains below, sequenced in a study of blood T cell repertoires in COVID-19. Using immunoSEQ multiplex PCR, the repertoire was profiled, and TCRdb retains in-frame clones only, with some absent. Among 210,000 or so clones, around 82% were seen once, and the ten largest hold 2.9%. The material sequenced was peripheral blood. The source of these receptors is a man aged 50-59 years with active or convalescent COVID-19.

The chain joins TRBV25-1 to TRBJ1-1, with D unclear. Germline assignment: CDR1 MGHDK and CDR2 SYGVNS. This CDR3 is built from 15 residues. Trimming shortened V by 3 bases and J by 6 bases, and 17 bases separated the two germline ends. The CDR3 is CASSDLTTRVAEAFF. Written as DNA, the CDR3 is TGTGCCAGCAGTGACCTCACCACGCGGGTAGCTGAAGCTTTCTTT.

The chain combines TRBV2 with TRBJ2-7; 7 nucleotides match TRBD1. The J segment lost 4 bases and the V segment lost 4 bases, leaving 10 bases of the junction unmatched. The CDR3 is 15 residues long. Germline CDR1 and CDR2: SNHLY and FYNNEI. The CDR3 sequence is CASSGQGPTGYEQYF. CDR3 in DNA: TGTGCCAGCAGTGGACAGGGTCCGACCGGGTACGAGCAGTACTTC.

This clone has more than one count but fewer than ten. The CDR3 protein is CASSPDRGRNQPQHF. The CDR3 bases are TGTGCCAGCAGCCCAGACAGGGGTAGGAATCAGCCCCAGCATTTT. V gene TRBV5-4 combines with J gene TRBJ1-5; 8 bases fit TRBD1. Germline CDR1 and CDR2: SGHNT and YYREEE (reference sequence). The J segment lost 4 bases and the V segment lost 4 bases, leaving 7 bases of the junction unmatched. CDR3 length equals 15 residues.

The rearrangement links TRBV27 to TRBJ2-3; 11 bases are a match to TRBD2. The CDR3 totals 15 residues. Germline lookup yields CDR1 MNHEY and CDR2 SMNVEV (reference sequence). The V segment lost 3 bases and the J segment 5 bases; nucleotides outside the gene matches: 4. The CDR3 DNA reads TGTGCCAGCAGTTTTCGAGGGACTAGCGGAGATACGCAGTATTTT. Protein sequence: CASSFRGTSGDTQYF.

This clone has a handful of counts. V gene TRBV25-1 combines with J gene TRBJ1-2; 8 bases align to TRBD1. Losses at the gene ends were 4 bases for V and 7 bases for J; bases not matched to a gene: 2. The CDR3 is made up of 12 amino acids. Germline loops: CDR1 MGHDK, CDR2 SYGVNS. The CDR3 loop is CASSVTGGGYTF. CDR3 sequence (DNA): TGTGCCAGCAGTGTTACAGGGGGTGGCTACACCTTC.

The CDR3 bases are TGCAGCGTTGAAGATCGTCGGACAGGGGATGGCTACACCTTC. Translated: CSVEDRRTGDGYTF. The chain is built from TRBV29-1 and TRBJ1-2; 9 nucleotides match TRBD1. J gave up 6 bases and V 0 bases, and 5 bases lay outside the gene matches. The CDR3 contains 14 residues. Germline CDR1 and CDR2: SQVTM and ANQGSEA.

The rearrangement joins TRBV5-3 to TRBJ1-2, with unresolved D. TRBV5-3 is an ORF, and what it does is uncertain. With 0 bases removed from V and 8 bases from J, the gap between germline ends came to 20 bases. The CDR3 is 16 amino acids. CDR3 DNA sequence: TGTGCCAGAAGCTTGGCCGAGGGTAAGGGAAAATACGGCTACACCTTC. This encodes CARSLAEGKGKYGYTF.

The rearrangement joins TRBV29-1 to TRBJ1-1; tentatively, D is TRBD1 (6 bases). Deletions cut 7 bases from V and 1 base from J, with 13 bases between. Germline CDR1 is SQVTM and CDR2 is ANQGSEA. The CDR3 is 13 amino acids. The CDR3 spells CSAEQGRNTEAFF. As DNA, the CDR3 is TGCAGCGCCGAACAGGGCAGGAACACTGAAGCTTTCTTT.

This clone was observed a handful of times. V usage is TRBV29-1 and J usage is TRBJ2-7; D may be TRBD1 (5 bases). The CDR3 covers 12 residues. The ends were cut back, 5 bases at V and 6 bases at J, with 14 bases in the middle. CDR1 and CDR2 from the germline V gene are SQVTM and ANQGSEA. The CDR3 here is CSVTGQWFEQYF. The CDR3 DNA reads TGCAGCGTTACCGGACAATGGTTCGAGCAGTACTTC.

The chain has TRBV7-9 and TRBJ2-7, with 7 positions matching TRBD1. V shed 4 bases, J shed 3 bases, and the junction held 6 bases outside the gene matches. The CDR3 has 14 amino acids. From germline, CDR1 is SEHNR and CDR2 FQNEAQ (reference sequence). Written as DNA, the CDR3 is TGTGCCAGCAGCTACCGGGACAGAAGCTACGAGCAGTACTTC. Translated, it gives CASSYRDRSYEQYF.

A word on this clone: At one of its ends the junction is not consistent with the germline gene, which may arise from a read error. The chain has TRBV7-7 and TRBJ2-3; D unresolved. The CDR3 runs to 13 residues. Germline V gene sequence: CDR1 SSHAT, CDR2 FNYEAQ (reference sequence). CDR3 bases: TGTGCTAGCAGCCCATTTACGGGAGATACGCAGTATTTT. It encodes CASSPFTGDTQYF.

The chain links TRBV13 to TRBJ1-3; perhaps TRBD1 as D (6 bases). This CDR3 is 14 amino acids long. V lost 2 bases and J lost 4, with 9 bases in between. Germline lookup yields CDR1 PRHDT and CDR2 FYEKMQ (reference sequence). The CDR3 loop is CASSLSGEGNTIYF. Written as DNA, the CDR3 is TGTGCCAGCAGCTTATCAGGGGAAGGAAACACCATATATTTT.

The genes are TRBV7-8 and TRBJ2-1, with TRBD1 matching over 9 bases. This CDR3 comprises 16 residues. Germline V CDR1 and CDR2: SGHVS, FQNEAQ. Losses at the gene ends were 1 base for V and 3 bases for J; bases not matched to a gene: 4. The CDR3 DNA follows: TGTGCCAGCAGCTTAGTAACAGGGGGCCTCTACAATGAGCAGTTCTTC. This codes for CASSLVTGGLYNEQFF. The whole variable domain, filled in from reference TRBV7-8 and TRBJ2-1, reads GAGVSQSPRYKVAKRGQDVALRCDPISGHVSLFWYQQALGQGPEFLTYFQNEAQLDKSGLPSDRFFAERPEGSVSTLKIQRTQQEDSAVYLCASSLVTGGLYNEQFFGPGTRLTVL.

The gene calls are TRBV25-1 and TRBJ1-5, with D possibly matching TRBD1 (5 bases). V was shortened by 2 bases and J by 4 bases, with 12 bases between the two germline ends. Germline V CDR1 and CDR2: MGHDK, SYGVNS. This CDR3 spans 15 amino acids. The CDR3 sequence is CASSERGEGNQPQHF. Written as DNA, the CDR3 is TGTGCCAGCAGTGAAAGAGGGGAGGGTAATCAGCCCCAGCATTTT.

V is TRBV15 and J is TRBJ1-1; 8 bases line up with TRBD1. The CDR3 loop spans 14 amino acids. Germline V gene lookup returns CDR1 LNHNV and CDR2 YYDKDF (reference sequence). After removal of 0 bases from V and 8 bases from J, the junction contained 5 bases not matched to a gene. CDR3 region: CATSRDWTGPEAFF. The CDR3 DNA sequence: TGTGCCACCAGCAGAGATTGGACAGGGCCCGAAGCTTTCTTT.

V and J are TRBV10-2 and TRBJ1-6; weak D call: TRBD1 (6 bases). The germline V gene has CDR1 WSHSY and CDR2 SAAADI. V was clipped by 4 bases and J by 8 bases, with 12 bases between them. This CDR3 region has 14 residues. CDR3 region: CASSARQVDSPLHF. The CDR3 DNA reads TGCGCCAGCAGTGCGAGACAGGTGGATTCACCCCTCCACTTT.

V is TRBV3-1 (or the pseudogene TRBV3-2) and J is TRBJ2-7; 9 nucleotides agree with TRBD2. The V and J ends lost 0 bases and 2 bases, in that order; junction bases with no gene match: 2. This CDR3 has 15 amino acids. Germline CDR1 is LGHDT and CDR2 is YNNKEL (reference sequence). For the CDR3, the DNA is TGTGCCAGCAGCCAAGATTCTAGCGGGGCCTACGAGCAGTACTTC. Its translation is CASSQDSSGAYEQYF.

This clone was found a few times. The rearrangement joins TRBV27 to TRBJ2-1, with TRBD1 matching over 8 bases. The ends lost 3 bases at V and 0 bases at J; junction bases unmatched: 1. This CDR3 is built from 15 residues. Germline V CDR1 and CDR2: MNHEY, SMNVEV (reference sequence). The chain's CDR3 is CASSLDRDSYNEQFF. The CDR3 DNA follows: TGTGCCAGCAGTTTGGACAGGGACTCCTACAATGAGCAGTTCTTC.

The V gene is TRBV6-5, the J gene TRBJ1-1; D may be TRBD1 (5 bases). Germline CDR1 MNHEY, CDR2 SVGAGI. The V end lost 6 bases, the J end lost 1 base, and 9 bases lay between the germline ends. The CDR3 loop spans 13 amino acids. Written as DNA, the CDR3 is TGTGCCAGCAGACAGGTGGAGAACACTGAAGCTTTCTTT. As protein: CASRQVENTEAFF.

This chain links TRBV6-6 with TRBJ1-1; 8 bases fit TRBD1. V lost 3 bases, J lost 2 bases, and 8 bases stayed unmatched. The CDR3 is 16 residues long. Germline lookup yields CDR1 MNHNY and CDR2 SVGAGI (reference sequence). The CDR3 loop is CASSYPGGGRNTEAFF. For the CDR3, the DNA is TGTGCCAGCAGTTATCCAGGGGGCGGGAGAAACACTGAAGCTTTCTTT.

In nucleotides, the CDR3 is TGTGCCAGCAGCCAAGATAGGCAGGGGGAAAAACTGTTTTTT. Encoded protein: CASSQDRQGEKLFF. This rearrangement joins TRBV14 to TRBJ1-4; D might be TRBD1 (6 bases). The CDR3 length is 14 residues. V lost 0 bases and J 8 bases, leaving 10 bases between the germline ends. CDR1 SGHDN and CDR2 FVKESK come from the germline V gene.

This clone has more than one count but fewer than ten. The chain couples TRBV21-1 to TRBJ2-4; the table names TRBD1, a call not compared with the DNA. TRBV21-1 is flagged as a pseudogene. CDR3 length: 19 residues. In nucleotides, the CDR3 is TGTGCCAGCAGCAAAGGGTCTTGGACAGGAAAAAAAGCCAAAAACATTCAGTACTTC. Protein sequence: CASSKGSWTGKKAKNIQYF.

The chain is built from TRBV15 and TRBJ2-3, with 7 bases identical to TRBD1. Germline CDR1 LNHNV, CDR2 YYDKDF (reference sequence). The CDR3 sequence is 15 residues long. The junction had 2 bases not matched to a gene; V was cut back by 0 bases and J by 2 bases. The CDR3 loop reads CATSRERGLTDTQYF. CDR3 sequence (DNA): TGTGCCACCAGCAGAGAAAGGGGGCTCACAGATACGCAGTATTTT.

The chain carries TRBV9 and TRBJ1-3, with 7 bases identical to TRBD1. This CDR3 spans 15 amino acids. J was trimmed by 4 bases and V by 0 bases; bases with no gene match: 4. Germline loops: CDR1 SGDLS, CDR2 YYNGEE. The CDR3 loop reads CASSVEGARGNTIYF. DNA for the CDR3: TGTGCCAGCAGCGTAGAGGGGGCGCGCGGAAACACCATATATTTT.

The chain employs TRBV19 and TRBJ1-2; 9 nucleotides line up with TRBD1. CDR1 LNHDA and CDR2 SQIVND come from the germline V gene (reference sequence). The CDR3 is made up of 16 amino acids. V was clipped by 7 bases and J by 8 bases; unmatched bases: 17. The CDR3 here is CASKGASGTGLRGYTF. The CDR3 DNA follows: TGTGCCAGTAAGGGGGCTTCCGGGACAGGGCTAAGGGGCTACACCTTC.

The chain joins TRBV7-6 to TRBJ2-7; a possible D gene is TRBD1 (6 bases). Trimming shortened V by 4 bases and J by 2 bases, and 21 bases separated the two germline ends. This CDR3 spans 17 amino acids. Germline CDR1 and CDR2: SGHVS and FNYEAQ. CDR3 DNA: TGTGCCAGCAGCTCCTCCCCCCGGGACAACCCAACCTACGAGCAGTACTTC. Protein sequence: CASSSSPRDNPTYEQYF.

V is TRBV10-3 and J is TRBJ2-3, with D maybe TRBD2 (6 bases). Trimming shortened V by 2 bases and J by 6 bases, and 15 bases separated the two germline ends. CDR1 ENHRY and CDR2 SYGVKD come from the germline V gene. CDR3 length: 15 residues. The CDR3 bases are TGTGCCATCAGTGAGCTGTCTAGCGCGGCCGATACGCAGTATTTT. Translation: CAISELSSAADTQYF.

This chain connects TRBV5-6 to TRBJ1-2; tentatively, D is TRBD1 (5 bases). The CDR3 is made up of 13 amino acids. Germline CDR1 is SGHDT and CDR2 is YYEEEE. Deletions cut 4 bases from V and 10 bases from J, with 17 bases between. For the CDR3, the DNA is TGTGCCAGCAGCGCCTCGGGGGTACGGTACTACACCTTC. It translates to CASSASGVRYYTF. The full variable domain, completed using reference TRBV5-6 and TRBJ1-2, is DAGVTQSPTHLIKTRGQQVTLRCSPKSGHDTVSWYQQALGQGPQFIFQYYEEEERQRGNFPDRFSGHQFPNYSSELNVNALLLGDSALYLCASSASGVRYYTFGSGTRLTVV.

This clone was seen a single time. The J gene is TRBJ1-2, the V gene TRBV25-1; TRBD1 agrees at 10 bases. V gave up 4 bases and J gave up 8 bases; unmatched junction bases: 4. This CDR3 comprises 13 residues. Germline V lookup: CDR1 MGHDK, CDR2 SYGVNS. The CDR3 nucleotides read TGTGCCAGCAGTGGCGGGACAGGGGAAGGCTACACCTTC. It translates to CASSGGTGEGYTF.

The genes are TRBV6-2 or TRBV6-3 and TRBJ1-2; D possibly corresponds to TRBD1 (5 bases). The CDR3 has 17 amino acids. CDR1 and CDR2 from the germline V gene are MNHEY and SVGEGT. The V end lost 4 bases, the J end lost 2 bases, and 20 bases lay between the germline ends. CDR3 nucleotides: TGTGCCAGCAGTTTTCTTCCGACCCCGGGGGTCAACTATGGCTACACCTTC. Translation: CASSFLPTPGVNYGYTF.

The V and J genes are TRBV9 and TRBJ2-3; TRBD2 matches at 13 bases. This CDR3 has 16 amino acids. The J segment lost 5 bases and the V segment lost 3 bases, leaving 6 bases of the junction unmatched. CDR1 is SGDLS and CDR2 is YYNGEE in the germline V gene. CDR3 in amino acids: CASSAGTSGIQDTQYF. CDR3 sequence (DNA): TGTGCCAGCAGCGCTGGGACTAGCGGGATCCAAGATACGCAGTATTTT.

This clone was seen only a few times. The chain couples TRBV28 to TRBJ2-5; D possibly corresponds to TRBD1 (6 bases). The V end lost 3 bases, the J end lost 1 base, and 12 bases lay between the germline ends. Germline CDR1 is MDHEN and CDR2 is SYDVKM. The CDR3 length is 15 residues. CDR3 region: CASSLDVTGQETQYF. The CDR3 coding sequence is TGTGCCAGCAGTTTGGATGTGACAGGCCAAGAGACCCAGTACTTC.